A selection of T cell receptor beta chains follows, all from one sample in a study of blood T cell repertoires in COVID-19. The protocol was immunoSEQ multiplex PCR, while the TCRdb copy is restricted to in-frame clones and leaves out a portion. The table records 85,000 to 120,000 clones, 80% to 95% of them present only once. Sequences were obtained from peripheral blood. The receptors originated from a woman in her 50s with COVID-19, enrolled during active disease. CDR3s include the opening cysteine and the closing phenylalanine or tryptophan. The D gene is left open where the match is weak. The size field is filled for only some rows; it gives once, few, many or a size class.

V	size	D	J	DNA	CDR3
TRBV5-6	-	TRBD1	TRBJ1-2	TGTGCCAGCAGTTCGGGACAGGGAAACTATGGCTACACCTTC	CASSSGQGNYGYTF
TRBV11-3	-	TRBD2	TRBJ2-1	TGTGCCAGCAGCTTAGCCCTGGGACTAGCGACGGTTGAGCAGTTCTTC	CASSLALGLATVEQFF
TRBV2	-	TRBD2	TRBJ2-2	TGTGCCAGCACACGCGCGGGGGAAACCGGGGAGCTGTTTTTT	CASTRAGETGELFF
TRBV3-1/TRBV3-2	few	-	TRBJ1-2	TGTGCCAGCAGCCAAGTACAGGGAGCTAACTATGGCTACACCTTC	CASSQVQGANYGYTF
TRBV19	-	-	TRBJ1-3	TGTGCCAGTAGTATGCAGGGCAACTCTGGAAACACCATATATTTT	CASSMQGNSGNTIYF
TRBV10-3	-	TRBD1	TRBJ2-5	TGTGCCATCAGTGACCCGACAGGGGGCTTGGAGACCCAGTACTTC	CAISDPTGGLETQYF
TRBV11-2	-	-	TRBJ2-2	TGTGCCAGCAGCTTAGATCAGGGGTTAGGGGAGCTGTTTTTT	CASSLDQGLGELFF
TRBV7-2	-	-	TRBJ1-1	TGTGCCAGCAGCCCTGGAGTCAGGGTTGGGTACACTGAAGCTTTCTTT	CASSPGVRVGYTEAFF
TRBV7-2	-	TRBD1	TRBJ2-3	TGTGCCAGCAGCCGCCGAAAGGGACAGGGCTCCACAGATACGCAGTATTTT	CASSRRKGQGSTDTQYF
TRBV29-1	-	TRBD1	TRBJ2-1	TGCAGCGTAGGACAGGTCTTGACCAATGAGCAGTTCTTC	CSVGQVLTNEQFF
TRBV19	-	-	TRBJ1-1	TGTGCCAGTAATGTAAGGGGGGGCGGCACTGAAGCTTTCTTT	CASNVRGGGTEAFF